This T cell receptor beta chain originates from a study of blood T cell repertoires in COVID-19. About the research overall: COVID-19 samples from acute and convalescent phases originated in the United States, Italy and Spain. PBMCs, B-cell-depleted T cells, or T cells were the source of the cDNA or gDNA that made up the material.

Authors' processing steps: Estimates of nucleated cell counts were drawn from the amplification of reference gene primers. TCRdb's copy holds only in-frame clones and misses some; the assay was immunoSEQ multiplex PCR. That table furnishes V, J and clone size, whereas the DNA furnished D and trimming. The sample contains 200,000 to 250,000 clones, around four fifths of which appear only once. There are 15 residues in the CDR3. Germline lookup yields CDR1 LGHNA and CDR2 YNFKEQ. V shed 0 bases and J 7 bases; nucleotides not matched to a gene: 9. The specimen sequenced was peripheral blood. The chain links TRBV4-2 to TRBJ2-7; 7 positions agree with TRBD1. The source of this sequence is a woman between 55 and 75 years old with active or convalescent COVID-19. CDR3 amino acids: CASSQEGQSLREQYF. The CDR3 region has the DNA TGTGCCAGCAGCCAAGAGGGACAGTCCCTTAGGGAGCAGTACTTC.